This T cell receptor (beta chain) was identified in a study of T cells in Graves' hyperthyroidism and ophthalmopathy (dated by TCRdb to between 2018 and 2021). A note on the overall study: TCR V-J signatures able to tell the groups apart were searched for in a discovery cohort of 90 to 100 patients, of whom approximately 40 had Graves' ophthalmopathy and 55 to 60 had stable Graves' hyperthyroidism. An independent validation cohort of 18 to 20 hyperthyroidism patients and roughly 16 patients who later progressed to ophthalmopathy tested prospective prediction of ophthalmopathy. For training and testing, the 80 to 100 patients in the discovery cohort were randomly divided in a 7:3 ratio. In more than 5 Graves' hyperthyroidism patients, the study also compared T-cell repertoires from thyroid tissue with T-cell repertoires from blood. After sampling, hyperthyroidism patients received methimazole starting at 30 mg daily, and ophthalmopathy patients received high-dose intravenous methylprednisolone. According to the paper, TCR Vbeta CDR3 sequencing was carried out on about 140 peripheral blood samples, which came from about 45 ophthalmopathy, under 80 hyperthyroidism and roughly 17 progressor patients.

In the germline V gene (reference sequence), CDR1 corresponds to GTSNPN and CDR2 to SVGIG. Trimming takes 0 bases from V and 5 bases from J, and the germline ends sit 11 bases apart. The CDR3, from cysteine to phenylalanine, totals 15 residues. The sequence is cut down to CDR3 DNA, 45 bases in frame from base 1. Amplification of TCR beta CDR3 regions was carried out from RNA transcripts. The TCR CDR3 was subjected to a first round of RT-PCR using the HTBI primer set and the Qiagen OneStep RT-PCR kit. The libraries were constructed in a second round of multiplex PCR and then size-selected and purified. Sequencing of the libraries was done on an Illumina HiSeq2000 using paired-end 100 bp reads. Regarding the original processing steps: Raw data were processed with SOAPnuke, discarding reads with adapters, uncalled bases, mean Phred below 15, or no exact constant-primer or identifier match. COPE v1.2.5 was used to merge high-quality paired reads, and clonotypes were defined as unique nucleotide sequences. MiTCR v1.1 was used to align the clonotypes against IMGT TRBV, TRBD and TRBJ reference segments. The analysis was restricted to V-J combinations with a frequency above 0.0001, which together covered roughly 99% of the repertoires. A TCS score was defined as the ratio of F50 (clonal expansion) to E x V (chaos), with BLOSUM62-based TCRdist applied between CDR3 peptides within each V-J. Welch's t-statistics and random forest reduced 450 to 600 V-J features to some 14, which were used in a naive Bayes classifier (R e1071). The similarity between thyroid and blood repertoires was quantified using the Morisita-Horn index. Using fastp at Q25 and MiXCR, TCRdb reprocessed the public reads and kept productive beta chains. Rows matching on CDR3 protein sequence are summarized as one entry with the most common DNA and genes. None of the V and J calls come from the authors' own analysis; TCRdb made them. The sample contains about 500,000 distinct CDR3 sequences, 46% of them found a single time. About 45% of the sample lies in the top ten.

Exclusion was applied to patients with uncontrolled infections, other autoimmune diseases, pregnancy or lactation. Clinical symptoms, serum thyroxine and TRAb, thyroid ultrasound, and orbital computed tomography formed the basis for the diagnoses. Trizol reagent was used to extract total RNA, and RNA quality was then checked on an Agilent 2100 Bioanalyzer. Broader findings and caveats from the paper: Ophthalmopathy was separated from stable hyperthyroidism by a 13 V-J signature model, with around 88% sensitivity and 81% to 83% specificity obtained in cross-validation and 80%/75% obtained in testing. Sample size was not statistically predetermined, and investigators were not blinded to group allocation. In validation, the model predicted progression to ophthalmopathy with 65% to 71% sensitivity and less than 75% specificity, a median of 6.5 months before onset. Most expanded thyroid clonotypes (frequency above 0.001) were also found in blood, which suggests that blood repertoires may mirror thyroid immune responses.

A note on this clonotype: No cognate antigen has been identified for it. Base qualities are not recorded, but no much larger clone differs from it by a single base.

Specimen: peripheral blood or thyroid tissue (not recorded which). This chain is built from TRBV30 and TRBJ2-6; the D gene is perhaps TRBD2, on 5 matching bases. The TCR comes from an adult woman with Graves' disease, either hyperthyroidism or ophthalmopathy (not recorded which). This receptor carries the CDR3 CAWSVRASRANVLTF. Read as DNA, the sequence is TGTGCCTGGAGTGTACGGGCTAGCAGGGCCAACGTCCTGACTTTC.